This is a list of T cell receptor beta chains from one sample in a study of T cells in Graves' hyperthyroidism and ophthalmopathy. Each CDR3 protein is one row after TCRdb ran MiXCR on the multiplex PCR reads. The sample contains 660,000 or so distinct CDR3 sequences, 20% of which appear only once. Sequencing was done on a sample of blood. Every receptor here comes from a man aged 25 to 40 with Graves' ophthalmopathy. Both conserved end residues are part of each CDR3. D genes are given only for firm matches. For some rows the clone size is stated as once, few or many, or as a class when expanded; others skip it.

V	J	D	size	CDR3	DNA
TRBV2	TRBJ1-6	NA	few	CASSEATTRTYNSPLHF	TGTGCCAGCAGTGAAGCGACAACCAGGACCTATAATTCACCCCTCCACTTT
TRBV18	TRBJ2-1	TRBD2	few	CASSTGLAGIYNEQFF	TGTGCCAGCTCAACCGGACTAGCGGGGATATACAATGAGCAGTTCTTC
TRBV28	TRBJ2-7	NA	many	CASSQGVGYEQYF	TGTGCCAGCAGTCAAGGAGTGGGGTACGAGCAGTACTTC
TRBV20-1	TRBJ1-5	NA	many	CSARGSRGEQPQHF	TGCAGTGCTAGAGGCTCCCGGGGCGAACAGCCCCAGCATTTT
TRBV28	TRBJ1-5	NA	NA	CASLGNSNQPQHF	TGTGCCAGCCTGGGCAATAGCAATCAGCCCCAGCATTTT
TRBV11-2	TRBJ2-3	TRBD2	NA	CASSGTSGRTGTTDTQYF	TGTGCCAGCAGCGGGACTAGCGGGAGGACGGGGACCACAGATACGCAGTATTTT
TRBV5-1	TRBJ2-6	NA	NA	CASSLEIRSSSGANVLTF	TGCGCCAGCAGCTTGGAAATCAGATCATCCTCTGGGGCCAACGTCCTGACTTTC
TRBV20-1	TRBJ2-5	TRBD2	NA	CSARTGLAKETQYF	TGCAGTGCTAGAACCGGACTAGCGAAAGAGACCCAGTACTTC
TRBV20-1	TRBJ2-1	NA	NA	CMIQKQGYNEQFF	TGCATGATTCAAAAACAGGGTTACAATGAGCAGTTCTTC
TRBV10-3	TRBJ1-3	TRBD1	few	CAISATGGGLSGNTIYF	TGTGCCATCAGCGCGACAGGGGGCGGCCTCTCTGGAAACACCATATATTTT
TRBV2	TRBJ1-5	TRBD1	many	CASSLDREGSRSNQPQHF	TGTGCCAGCAGTCTGGACAGGGAGGGAAGTCGAAGCAATCAGCCCCAGCATTTT